This T cell receptor (beta chain) was documented in a study of CD8+ T cells in alopecia areata. Findings and limits, study-wide: The study also sequences resident alphabeta T cells of normal skin in scalp samples. An increase in clonality over normal scalp was evident in lesional scalp, especially alopecia totalis/universalis. Relative to mice, TCR sharing across patients was less clear, a difference possibly HLA-related.

With respect to this clone: Its antigen remains unknown.

Treatment defined: oral pan-JAK inhibitor, 5-10 mg twice daily. Peripheral blood samples and lesional scalp punch biopsies were obtained from alopecia areata patients. V dropped 6 bases and J dropped 6 bases, with 8 bases sitting between them. Germline CDR1 reads LNHDA; CDR2 reads SQIVND (reference sequence). This CDR3 region has 12 residues. Isolated RNA was reverse transcribed into cDNA used as the sequencing template. Profiled with immunoSEQ multiplex PCR; TCRdb holds only in-frame clones, not every one. The data show around 160,000 clones, with less than 80% seen just once and 12% to 15% held by the top ten.

The V gene is TRBV19, the J gene TRBJ2-2; D is tentatively TRBD1 or TRBD2 (5 bases each). The specimen comprised CD4+ T cells sorted from blood, sampled at week 24, from a patient treated with tofacitinib. The receptor was isolated from a human donor with alopecia areata. CDR3 sequence reads: CASSRDAGELFF. The CDR3, as DNA: TGTGCCAGTAGCAGGGACGCCGGGGAGCTGTTTTTT.